Listed below are T cell receptor beta chains from one sample, sequenced in a study of a mutant IDH1 vaccine in newly diagnosed glioma. Repertoires were generated with immunoSEQ multiplex PCR, while TCRdb's copy carries only in-frame clones and drops some. The sample records some 54,000 clones, 80% to 90% being singletons. These receptors have no identified antigens. The sequences come from PBMCs, collected from a glioma patient whose treatment included an IDH1 peptide vaccine. The receptors here all came from a woman between 18 and 30 years old with glioma. The CDR3 runs from the conserved cysteine through the conserved F or W. D genes are given only for firm matches. The size entry is marked missing in some rows and otherwise reads once, few, many or a size class.

d_gene: TRBD1; abundance: .; j_gene: TRBJ1-2; v_gene: TRBV25-1; CDR3nt: TGTGCCAGCAGTGCTCACCTGGCAGGGGGCGACGGCTATGGCTACACCTTC; CDR3aa: CASSAHLAGGDGYGYTF
d_gene: .; abundance: .; j_gene: TRBJ2-7; v_gene: TRBV30; CDR3nt: TGTGCCTGGGGGAGAGACTCTTATGACTACGAGCAGTACTTC; CDR3aa: CAWGRDSYDYEQYF
d_gene: TRBD2; abundance: .; j_gene: TRBJ2-1; v_gene: TRBV5-1; CDR3nt: TGCGCCAGCAGCTTGAGGCCTAGCGGGGACAATGAGCAGTTCTTC; CDR3aa: CASSLRPSGDNEQFF
d_gene: .; abundance: .; j_gene: TRBJ2-7; v_gene: TRBV11-2; CDR3nt: TGTGCCAGCAGCTTAGGCAGGGGTTCTGGGGAGCAGTACTTC; CDR3aa: CASSLGRGSGEQYF
d_gene: .; abundance: once; j_gene: TRBJ1-2; v_gene: TRBV18; CDR3nt: TGTGCCAGCTCTCCTACAGTTAACTATGGCTACACCTTC; CDR3aa: CASSPTVNYGYTF
d_gene: .; abundance: .; j_gene: TRBJ2-2; v_gene: TRBV7-9; CDR3nt: TGTGCCAGCAGCTCCCCCGGACTTTTGAACACCGGGGAGCTGTTTTTT; CDR3aa: CASSSPGLLNTGELFF
d_gene: .; abundance: .; j_gene: TRBJ2-1; v_gene: TRBV13; CDR3nt: TGTGCCAGCAGCTTAGACTCCAGGGGTGGCAATGAGCAGTTCTTC; CDR3aa: CASSLDSRGGNEQFF
d_gene: .; abundance: .; j_gene: TRBJ1-1; v_gene: TRBV9; CDR3nt: TGTGCCAGCAGCGTAGCGAGCAGGGCGGGGACTGAAGCTTTCTTT; CDR3aa: CASSVASRAGTEAFF
d_gene: TRBD1; abundance: once; j_gene: TRBJ2-6; v_gene: TRBV27; CDR3nt: TGTGCCAGCAATAAGACGGGACAGGGTGTCAACGTCCTGACTTTC; CDR3aa: CASNKTGQGVNVLTF
d_gene: TRBD1; abundance: once; j_gene: TRBJ2-7; v_gene: TRBV29-1; CDR3nt: TGCAGCGTTGGGGGACAGGGGTACGAGCAGTACTTC; CDR3aa: CSVGGQGYEQYF
d_gene: .; abundance: few; j_gene: TRBJ1-1; v_gene: TRBV10-1; CDR3nt: TGCGCCAGCAGGGAACGACGGAACGGTAGGGGTGAAGCTTTCTTT; CDR3aa: CASRERRNGRGEAFF
d_gene: TRBD1; abundance: .; j_gene: TRBJ1-5; v_gene: TRBV19; CDR3nt: TGTGCCAGTAAACGAGGGACAGGGGGCAATCAGCCCCAGCATTTT; CDR3aa: CASKRGTGGNQPQHF
d_gene: TRBD1; abundance: .; j_gene: TRBJ1-2; v_gene: TRBV7-2; CDR3nt: TGTGCCAGCAGCTTAGCCCTCCAGGGGGCGGGGGGCTACACCTTC; CDR3aa: CASSLALQGAGGYTF
d_gene: .; abundance: .; j_gene: TRBJ1-1; v_gene: TRBV4-3; CDR3nt: TGCGCCAGCAGCCAAGGATCCCGGGGGGGGCGAACTGAAGCTTTCTTT; CDR3aa: CASSQGSRGGRTEAFF
d_gene: .; abundance: .; j_gene: TRBJ2-3; v_gene: TRBV5-4; CDR3nt: TGTGCCAGCAGCACTGTCGTGCGGGCCACAGATACGCAGTATTTT; CDR3aa: CASSTVVRATDTQYF
d_gene: .; abundance: few; j_gene: TRBJ1-1; v_gene: TRBV5-8; CDR3nt: TGTGCCAGCAGCTTGGACGTCTCCGAAGCTTTCTTT; CDR3aa: CASSLDVSEAFF
d_gene: TRBD1; abundance: .; j_gene: TRBJ2-7; v_gene: TRBV5-1; CDR3nt: TGCGCCAGCAGCTTATCCAGGGGGCTCGAGCAGTACTTC; CDR3aa: CASSLSRGLEQYF
d_gene: TRBD1; abundance: .; j_gene: TRBJ2-7; v_gene: TRBV9; CDR3nt: TGTGCCAGCAGCGCGGCGGACAGGGTAGGCGAGCAGTACTTC; CDR3aa: CASSAADRVGEQYF
d_gene: TRBD2; abundance: once; j_gene: TRBJ2-2; v_gene: TRBV7-2; CDR3nt: TGTGCCAGCAGCCCGGAGGGGCGGGGGAGGAAGCTTTTCACCGGGGAGCTGTTTTTT; CDR3aa: CASSPEGRGRKLFTGELFF
d_gene: .; abundance: .; j_gene: TRBJ1-5; v_gene: TRBV11-3; CDR3nt: TGTGCCAGCAGCCGGGACGGGGAGGAGCCCCAGCATTTT; CDR3aa: CASSRDGEEPQHF
d_gene: .; abundance: once; j_gene: TRBJ2-3; v_gene: TRBV9; CDR3nt: TGTGCCAGCAGCGTAGACAGGGGGGGAACAGATACGCAGTATTTT; CDR3aa: CASSVDRGGTDTQYF
d_gene: .; abundance: .; j_gene: TRBJ2-1; v_gene: TRBV2; CDR3nt: TGTGCCAGCAGTGAGGATTTGGGTCCCTACAATGAGCAGTTCTTC; CDR3aa: CASSEDLGPYNEQFF
d_gene: TRBD1; abundance: .; j_gene: TRBJ2-1; v_gene: TRBV11-1; CDR3nt: TGTGCCAGCAGCATTCTCTGGACAGGGGACAATGAGCAGTTCTTC; CDR3aa: CASSILWTGDNEQFF
d_gene: .; abundance: .; j_gene: TRBJ2-2; v_gene: TRBV4-2; CDR3nt: TGTGCCAGCAGCCCGGGACAGAACACCGGGGAGCTGTTTTTT; CDR3aa: CASSPGQNTGELFF
d_gene: .; abundance: .; j_gene: TRBJ1-1; v_gene: TRBV5-6; CDR3nt: TGTGCCAGCAGCCCTCAGGGGAACACTGAAGCTTTCTTT; CDR3aa: CASSPQGNTEAFF
d_gene: TRBD1; abundance: .; j_gene: TRBJ2-7; v_gene: TRBV28; CDR3nt: TGTGCCAGCAGTGGGGACAGCTACGAGCAGTACTTC; CDR3aa: CASSGDSYEQYF
d_gene: TRBD2; abundance: once; j_gene: TRBJ2-5; v_gene: TRBV6-1; CDR3nt: TGTGCCAGCATCTTGCGGCGGGGGATAGAGACCCAGTACTTC; CDR3aa: CASILRRGIETQYF
d_gene: .; abundance: .; j_gene: TRBJ2-7; v_gene: TRBV5-1; CDR3nt: TGCGCCAGCAGCTTGGGGTGGGGCACAACCTACGAGCAGTACTTC; CDR3aa: CASSLGWGTTYEQYF
d_gene: .; abundance: .; j_gene: TRBJ2-7; v_gene: TRBV1; CDR3nt: TGCACCAGCAGCCATACGGGACTAGCGGGACCGAGGGAGCAGTACTTC; CDR3aa: CTSSHTGLAGPREQYF
d_gene: TRBD1; abundance: .; j_gene: TRBJ2-6; v_gene: TRBV5-4; CDR3nt: TGTGCCAGCAGCTTGGGGTCAGGGGGATCCCCTGGGGCCAACGTCCTGACTTTC; CDR3aa: CASSLGSGGSPGANVLTF
d_gene: TRBD2; abundance: .; j_gene: TRBJ2-7; v_gene: TRBV11-3; CDR3nt: TGTGCCAGCAGCCGATCGACTAGCGGGAGGGACGAGCAGTACTTC; CDR3aa: CASSRSTSGRDEQYF
d_gene: .; abundance: once; j_gene: TRBJ1-3; v_gene: TRBV4-2; CDR3nt: TGTGCCAGCAGCCAAGTATTCGGGGATGCTGGAAACACCATATATTTT; CDR3aa: CASSQVFGDAGNTIYF
d_gene: TRBD2; abundance: once; j_gene: TRBJ2-3; v_gene: TRBV19; CDR3nt: TGTGCCAGTAGTATCCCCCCGGCGGGAGTGCCAGATACGCAGTATTTT; CDR3aa: CASSIPPAGVPDTQYF
d_gene: .; abundance: few; j_gene: TRBJ1-1; v_gene: TRBV2; CDR3nt: TGTGCCAGCGTGGGGGGGTCGAGCACTGAAGCTTTCTTT; CDR3aa: CASVGGSSTEAFF
d_gene: TRBD2; abundance: .; j_gene: TRBJ2-2; v_gene: TRBV5-6; CDR3nt: TGTGCCAGCAGCTTGGGCGCGGGGGGTAACACCGGGGAGCTGTTTTTT; CDR3aa: CASSLGAGGNTGELFF
d_gene: TRBD2; abundance: .; j_gene: TRBJ2-7; v_gene: TRBV7-2; CDR3nt: TGTGCCAGCAGCCTAGTTGGGGGGGAGTCCTACGAGCAGTACTTC; CDR3aa: CASSLVGGESYEQYF
d_gene: TRBD1; abundance: .; j_gene: TRBJ2-1; v_gene: TRBV5-1; CDR3nt: TGCGCCAGCAGACCCAACCGGGACAGGGTGCACAATGAGCAGTTCTTC; CDR3aa: CASRPNRDRVHNEQFF
d_gene: .; abundance: .; j_gene: TRBJ2-1; v_gene: TRBV11-3; CDR3nt: TGTGCCAGCAGCATTAGCCGGGGGTACAATGAGCAGTTCTTC; CDR3aa: CASSISRGYNEQFF
d_gene: .; abundance: few; j_gene: TRBJ1-4; v_gene: TRBV29-1; CDR3nt: TGCAGCGTGAAGACAGTAGTTAATGAAAAACTGTTTTTT; CDR3aa: CSVKTVVNEKLFF
d_gene: .; abundance: .; j_gene: TRBJ1-2; v_gene: TRBV9; CDR3nt: TGTGCCAGCAGCGTGGGGGCAGCGAAAAGAGACTATGGCTACACCTTC; CDR3aa: CASSVGAAKRDYGYTF
d_gene: .; abundance: .; j_gene: TRBJ1-1; v_gene: TRBV7-8; CDR3nt: TGTGCCAGCAGCTTAGCGGTTACCAACACTGAAGCTTTCTTT; CDR3aa: CASSLAVTNTEAFF
d_gene: .; abundance: .; j_gene: TRBJ1-1; v_gene: TRBV4-2; CDR3nt: TGTGCCAGCGAAATAAGTGCGGGGCTGAGGACTGAAGCTTTCTTT; CDR3aa: CASEISAGLRTEAFF